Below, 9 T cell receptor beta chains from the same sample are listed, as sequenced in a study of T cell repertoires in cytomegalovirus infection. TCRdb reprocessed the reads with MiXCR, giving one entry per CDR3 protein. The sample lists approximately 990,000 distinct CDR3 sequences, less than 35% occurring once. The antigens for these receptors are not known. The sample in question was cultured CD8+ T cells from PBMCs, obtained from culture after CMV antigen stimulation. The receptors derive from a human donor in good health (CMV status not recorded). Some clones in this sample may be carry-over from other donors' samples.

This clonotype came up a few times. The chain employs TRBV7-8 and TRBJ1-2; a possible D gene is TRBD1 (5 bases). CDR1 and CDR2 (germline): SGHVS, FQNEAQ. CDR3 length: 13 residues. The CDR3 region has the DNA TGTGCTACGAGGACATCCGCTAACTATGGCTACACCTTC. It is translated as CATRTSANYGYTF.

This CDR3 is CASSIVPGPVDQPQHF. CDR3 coding DNA: TGTGCCAGTAGTATAGTCCCAGGGCCGGTGGATCAGCCCCAGCATTTT. The V and J genes are TRBV19 and TRBJ1-5; D is possibly TRBD1 (5 bases). With 1 base removed from V and 5 bases from J, the gap between germline ends came to 15 bases. CDR3 size: 16 residues. CDR1 and CDR2 from the germline V gene are LNHDA and SQIVND (reference sequence).

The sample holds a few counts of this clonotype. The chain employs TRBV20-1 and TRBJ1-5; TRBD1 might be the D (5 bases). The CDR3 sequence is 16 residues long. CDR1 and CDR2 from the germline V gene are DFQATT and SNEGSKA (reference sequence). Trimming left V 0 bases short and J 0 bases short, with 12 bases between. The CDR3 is CSARDRQFYSNQPQHF. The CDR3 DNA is TGCAGTGCTAGAGATAGACAGTTTTATAGCAATCAGCCCCAGCATTTT.

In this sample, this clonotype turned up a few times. The CDR3 loop reads CASSFRDSLNQPQHF. The DNA for the CDR3 is TGTGCCAGCAGCTTCAGGGACAGCCTCAATCAGCCCCAGCATTTT. The V and J genes are TRBV6-6 and TRBJ1-5, with 7 positions matching TRBD1. With 6 bases clipped from V and 3 bases from J, the junction kept 8 bases outside the gene matches. The CDR3 is 15 residues long. Germline V gene sequence: CDR1 MNHNY, CDR2 SVGAGI (reference sequence).

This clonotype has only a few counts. The CDR3 loop is CASSLRGSAKNIQYF. Written as DNA, the CDR3 is TGTGCCAGCAGCTTAAGAGGGTCAGCCAAAAACATTCAGTACTTC. V usage is TRBV7-8 and J usage is TRBJ2-4; TRBD2 might be the D (5 bases). V lost 2 bases, J lost 0 bases, and 8 bases lay in between. CDR1 SGHVS and CDR2 FQNEAQ come from the germline V gene. The CDR3 extends over 15 amino acids.

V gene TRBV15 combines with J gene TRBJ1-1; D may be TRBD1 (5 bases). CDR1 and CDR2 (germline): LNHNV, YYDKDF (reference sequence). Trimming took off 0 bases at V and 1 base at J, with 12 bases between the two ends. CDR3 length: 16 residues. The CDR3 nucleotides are TGTGCCACCAGCAGAGATCGGGGCCGACCGAACACTGAAGCTTTCTTT. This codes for CATSRDRGRPNTEAFF.

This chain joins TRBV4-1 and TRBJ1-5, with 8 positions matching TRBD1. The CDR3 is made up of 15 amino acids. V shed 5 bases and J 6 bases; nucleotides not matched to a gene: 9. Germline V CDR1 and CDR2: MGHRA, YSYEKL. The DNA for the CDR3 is TGCGCCAGCAGCTACGGACAGGGCGAAGGTCAGCCCCAGCATTTT. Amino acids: CASSYGQGEGQPQHF.

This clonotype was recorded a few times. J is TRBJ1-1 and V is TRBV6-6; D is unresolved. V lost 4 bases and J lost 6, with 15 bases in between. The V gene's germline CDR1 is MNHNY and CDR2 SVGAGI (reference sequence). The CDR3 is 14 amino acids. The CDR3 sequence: CASSLTSVNAEAFF. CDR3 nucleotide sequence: TGTGCCAGCAGTTTAACATCGGTCAACGCTGAAGCTTTCTTT.

The DNA for the CDR3 is TGTGCCAGCAGCACTACAAAGGCAGGGTATAACTATGGCTACACCTTC. This codes for CASSTTKAGYNYGYTF. The chain has TRBV7-6 and TRBJ1-2, with D possibly matching TRBD1 (5 bases). The length of the CDR3 is 16 residues. Germline loops: CDR1 SGHVS, CDR2 FNYEAQ. The V end was cut by 5 bases, the J end by 1 base, with 17 bases between.